Following are 27 T cell receptor beta chains from one sample sequenced in a study of cytomegalovirus exposure and HLA in healthy donors. Generated by immunoSEQ multiplex PCR, the TCRdb table keeps only in-frame clones and is missing some. Of some 140,000 clones in the sample, around four fifths are singletons; the top ten hold 25% to 30%. The sequencing sample was made of PBMCs. The receptor set was obtained from a man aged 25-40 years in good health and CMV-seropositive.

The chain links TRBV10-3 to TRBJ2-7; no reliable D call. Germline assignment: CDR1 ENHRY and CDR2 SYGVKD. Trimming removed 10 bases at V and 3 bases at J, with 13 bases between. This CDR3 region has 12 residues. CDR3 amino acids: CASQPLGYEQYF. For the CDR3, the DNA is TGTGCCAGTCAACCGCTAGGCTACGAGCAGTACTTC.

This sequence joins TRBV9 and TRBJ2-2; tentatively, D is TRBD2 (6 bases). This CDR3 is built from 16 residues. V dropped 2 bases and J dropped 1 base, with 12 bases sitting between them. CDR1 is SGDLS and CDR2 is YYNGEE in the germline V gene. In DNA, the CDR3 is TGTGCCAGCAGCGTCCGAGCAGCGGGGAACACCGGGGAGCTGTTTTTT. Translated, it gives CASSVRAAGNTGELFF. The whole variable domain, filled in from reference TRBV9 and TRBJ2-2, reads DSGVTQTPKHLITATGQRVTLRCSPRSGDLSVYWYQQSLDQGLQFLIQYYNGEERAKGNILERFSAQQFPDLHSELNLSSLELGDSALYFCASSVRAAGNTGELFFGEGSRLTVL.

The chain recombines TRBV6-4 with TRBJ2-7; 10 bases fit TRBD1. This CDR3 is built from 13 residues. CDR1 and CDR2 from the germline V gene are MRHNA and SNTAGT. V was clipped by 9 bases and J by 2 bases; unmatched bases: 4. The CDR3 DNA reads as TGTGCCAGGACCGGGACAGGGGCCTACGAGCAGTACTTC. Translated, it gives CARTGTGAYEQYF.

The chain couples TRBV23-1 to TRBJ2-1, with TRBD1 matching 7 bases. TRBV23-1 is known as an ORF, though its function is uncertain. This CDR3 comprises 12 residues. V shed 10 bases, J shed 8 bases, and the junction held 8 bases outside the gene matches. The DNA for the CDR3 is TGCGCCATCTCACAGGGGTGGGATGAGCAGTTCTTC. This gives the protein CAISQGWDEQFF.

The V and J genes are TRBV6-6 and TRBJ1-2; a weak D match, TRBD1 (5 bases). Trimming stripped 0 bases from V and 3 bases from J, with 11 bases between. Germline V gives CDR1 MNHNY, CDR2 SVGAGI (reference sequence). CDR3 length equals 15 residues. The CDR3 nucleotides read TGTGCCAGCAGTTACTCCCCCGGGGGGTACTATGGCTACACCTTC. Residues: CASSYSPGGYYGYTF.

The V and J genes are TRBV18 and TRBJ1-2; 10 bases fit TRBD1. This CDR3 has 14 amino acids. J gave up 8 bases and V 1 base, and 4 bases lay outside the gene matches. CDR1 is KGHSH and CDR2 is LQKENI in the germline V gene. The DNA for the CDR3 is TGTGCCAGCTCACCACTCGGGACAGGGGAAGGCTACACCTTC. Encoded protein: CASSPLGTGEGYTF.

The gene calls are TRBV9 and TRBJ2-3; 12 bases fit TRBD2. The CDR3 runs 18 residues. Germline CDR1 reads SGDLS; CDR2 reads YYNGEE. Trimming cost V 0 bases and J 2 bases; bases outside gene matches: 7. CDR3 region: CASSVVGLAGGFTDTQYF. Written as DNA, the CDR3 is TGTGCCAGCAGCGTAGTAGGTCTAGCGGGGGGGTTCACAGATACGCAGTATTTT.

The V and J genes are TRBV5-1 and TRBJ1-2; 10 bases line up with TRBD1. This CDR3 spans 14 amino acids. Losses at the gene ends were 3 bases for V and 3 bases for J; bases not matched to a gene: 2. The germline V gene encodes CDR1 SGHRS and CDR2 YFSETQ. CDR3 residues: CASSWTGGDYGYTF. CDR3 coding DNA: TGCGCCAGCAGCTGGACAGGGGGTGACTATGGCTACACCTTC.

The chain carries TRBV5-5 and TRBJ2-1; a weak D match, TRBD1 (5 bases). The germline V gene encodes CDR1 SGHKS and CDR2 YYEKEE (reference sequence). The CDR3 runs to 16 residues. Trimming removed 4 bases from V and 0 bases from J, with 14 bases in between. The CDR3 region is CASSLAGIGSYNEQFF. Written as DNA, the CDR3 is TGTGCCAGCAGCCTGGCAGGGATCGGCTCCTACAATGAGCAGTTCTTC. Based on the CDR3 plus reference TRBV5-5 and TRBJ2-1, the full variable domain is DAGVTQSPTHLIKTRGQQVTLRCSPISGHKSVSWYQQVLGQGPQFIFQYYEKEERGRGNFPDRFSARQFPNYSSELNVNALLLGDSALYLCASSLAGIGSYNEQFFGPGTRLTVL.

This chain joins TRBV10-3 and TRBJ1-4; 10 bases agree with TRBD1. V lost 3 bases, J lost 6 bases, and 4 bases stayed unmatched. CDR3 length equals 15 residues. Germline CDR1 reads ENHRY; CDR2 reads SYGVKD. The CDR3 protein is CAISDPGQGYEKLFF. CDR3 nucleotide sequence: TGTGCCATCAGTGATCCGGGACAGGGGTATGAAAAACTGTTTTTT.

V is TRBV11-2 and J is TRBJ1-5; tentatively, D is TRBD1 (5 bases). Germline V gene data show CDR1 as SGHAT and CDR2 as FQNNGV. The CDR3 covers 15 residues. Trimming took off 5 bases at V and 6 bases at J, with 17 bases between the two ends. The CDR3 loop is CASSPSGGRGQPQHF. In nucleotides, the CDR3 is TGTGCCAGCAGCCCAAGCGGGGGGAGGGGTCAGCCCCAGCATTTT.

Here the CDR3 DNA reads TGTGCCAGCAGTTTAATTGGGGCCTCCACAGATACGCAGTATTTT. It is translated as CASSLIGASTDTQYF. The chain is built from TRBV27 and TRBJ2-3; tentative D call: TRBD1 (5 bases). This CDR3 spans 15 amino acids. Germline CDR1 MNHEY, CDR2 SMNVEV (reference sequence). V lost 2 bases and J 2 bases, leaving 11 bases between the germline ends.

V gene TRBV5-1 combines with J gene TRBJ2-7; tentative D call: TRBD1 (6 bases). CDR1 and CDR2 from the germline V gene are SGHRS and YFSETQ. This CDR3 spans 13 amino acids. V was pared by 1 base and J by 9 bases, with 14 bases between. CDR3 protein: CASSLTTGPGQYF. DNA of the CDR3: TGCGCCAGCAGCTTGACCACAGGGCCCGGGCAGTACTTC.

In regard to this clone: The same CDR3 is also encoded by other DNA sequences in this sample. The gene calls are TRBV30 and TRBJ1-1; D uncertain. The germline V and J ends were trimmed by 1 base and 3 bases, with 3 bases remaining between them. Germline V lookup: CDR1 GTSNPN, CDR2 SVGIG (reference sequence). The CDR3 spans 11 residues. The CDR3 is CAWSADTEAFF. CDR3 coding DNA: TGTGCCTGGAGTGCGGACACTGAAGCTTTCTTT.

The rearrangement uses TRBV13 and TRBJ1-5; perhaps TRBD1 as D (5 bases). The CDR3 runs 17 residues. In germline, CDR1 is PRHDT, CDR2 FYEKMQ (reference sequence). V dropped 0 bases and J dropped 4 bases, with 16 bases sitting between them. CDR3: CASSLGVGRRGNQPQHF. CDR3 bases: TGTGCCAGCAGCTTAGGGGTGGGTAGAAGGGGAAATCAGCCCCAGCATTTT.

The rearrangement links TRBV27 to TRBJ2-4, with a weak D call TRBD1 (5 bases). The CDR3 runs 12 residues. V was pared by 4 bases and J by 6 bases, with 7 bases between. CDR1 and CDR2 (germline): MNHEY, SMNVEV (reference sequence). As DNA, the CDR3 is TGTGCCAGCAGTTCAGGGATAAACATTCAGTACTTC. Amino acid sequence: CASSSGINIQYF.

V and J are TRBV9 and TRBJ2-3; a weak D match, TRBD1 (6 bases). The CDR3 totals 17 residues. Trimming shortened V by 0 bases and J by 4 bases, and 18 bases separated the two germline ends. Per the germline V gene, CDR1 is SGDLS and CDR2 is YYNGEE. For the CDR3, the DNA is TGTGCCAGCAGCGTAGGGGGAAGGGGGAGCTATGCAGATACGCAGTATTTT. Translation gives CASSVGGRGSYADTQYF.

The V and J genes are TRBV2 and TRBJ2-5, with 9 bases fitting TRBD1. V was pared by 8 bases and J by 1 base, with 5 bases of the junction left unmatched. Germline loops: CDR1 SNHLY, CDR2 FYNNEI. There are 14 residues in the CDR3. CDR3 nucleotides: TGTGCCAGCTCCATACAGGGGGCCCAAGAGACCCAGTACTTC. It is translated as CASSIQGAQETQYF.

This sequence joins TRBV6-1 and TRBJ1-5, with 9 nucleotides matching TRBD1. Germline V gene sequence: CDR1 MNHNS, CDR2 SASEGT. V was clipped by 1 base and J by 3 bases; unmatched bases: 7. CDR3 length equals 17 residues. In DNA form, the CDR3 reads TGTGCCAGCAGTGAAGACAGGGGGCTTCCCGACAATCAGCCCCAGCATTTT. Translated: CASSEDRGLPDNQPQHF.

The chain is built from TRBV7-9 and TRBJ2-3; D possibly corresponds to TRBD2 (5 bases). The CDR3 has 15 residues. Trimming took off 5 bases at V and 4 bases at J, with 16 bases between the two ends. Germline-derived CDR1 and CDR2 are SEHNR and FQNEAQ (reference sequence). In DNA, the CDR3 is TGTGCCAGCAGCCCCGGGGTAGCCCTCTCAGATACGCAGTATTTT. Amino acids: CASSPGVALSDTQYF.

The chain is built from TRBV4-2 and TRBJ2-1, with 8 bases that match TRBD2. The CDR3 extends over 14 amino acids. V was clipped by 0 bases and J by 9 bases; unmatched bases: 4. Germline-derived CDR1 and CDR2 are LGHNA and YNFKEQ. CDR3 sequence: CASSQEGLVGEQFF. CDR3 coding DNA: TGTGCCAGCAGCCAAGAGGGACTAGTGGGTGAGCAGTTCTTC.

This chain joins TRBV10-3 and TRBJ2-2, with a weak D call TRBD1 (5 bases). The V gene's germline CDR1 is ENHRY and CDR2 SYGVKD. V was clipped by 6 bases and J by 2 bases, with 13 bases between them. The CDR3 is made up of 15 amino acids. Here the CDR3 reads CAIRTSQGNTGELFF. CDR3 nucleotides: TGTGCCATCAGGACCAGCCAGGGCAACACCGGGGAGCTGTTTTTT.

This sequence joins TRBV15 and TRBJ1-1; tentatively, D is TRBD1 (6 bases). V lost 3 bases and J 1 base, leaving 9 bases between the germline ends. The CDR3 totals 14 residues. Per the germline V gene, CDR1 is LNHNV and CDR2 is YYDKDF (reference sequence). The CDR3 bases are TGTGCCACCAGCAGTGGACAGAGGAACACTGAAGCTTTCTTT. Its protein is CATSSGQRNTEAFF.

V usage is TRBV10-3 and J usage is TRBJ2-7; a weak D match, TRBD2 (5 bases). CDR1 and CDR2 from the germline V gene are ENHRY and SYGVKD. The germline V and J ends were trimmed by 3 bases and 0 bases, with 9 bases remaining between them. This CDR3 is 14 amino acids long. The CDR3: CAISERTDSYEQYF. The CDR3 bases are TGTGCCATCAGTGAACGGACTGACTCCTACGAGCAGTACTTC.

The V gene is TRBV25-1, the J gene TRBJ2-5, with unresolved D. CDR1 MGHDK and CDR2 SYGVNS come from the germline V gene. The CDR3 has 14 residues. V was trimmed by 3 bases and J by 2 bases, leaving 10 bases between them. The DNA of the CDR3 is TGTGCCAGCAGTGATTGGAGTATACAAGAGACCCAGTACTTC. As protein: CASSDWSIQETQYF.

The rearrangement uses TRBV11-3 and TRBJ2-1, with TRBD2 identical over 7 bases. The CDR3 is 17 amino acids. Germline assignment: CDR1 SGHNT and CDR2 YENEEA. Trimming took 4 bases from V and 0 from J; bases not matched to a gene: 9. The CDR3 reads CASSSRAGGSSYNEQFF. As DNA, the CDR3 is TGTGCCAGCAGCTCCCGGGCGGGCGGGAGCTCCTACAATGAGCAGTTCTTC.

This chain joins TRBV6-5 and TRBJ2-7; D is perhaps TRBD1 (5 bases). This CDR3 region has 13 residues. Trimming removed 4 bases from V and 2 bases from J, with 9 bases in between. Germline CDR1 and CDR2: MNHEY and SVGAGI. CDR3 loop: CASSSDTPYEQYF. The CDR3 region has the DNA TGTGCCAGCAGTTCGGACACTCCCTACGAGCAGTACTTC.